This T cell receptor beta chain was recorded in a study of blood T cell repertoires in COVID-19 (dated by TCRdb to 2020 to 2021). For the wider study: Samples covering the acute and convalescent phases of COVID-19 were provided by collaborators in the United States, Italy and Spain. A de-identified subject ID, COVID-19 status, age in years and sex were almost always included in the sample metadata. Samples were obtained from the ongoing ImmuneRACE study (first 160 participants) and from 1,254 subjects provided by 6 global collaborators. The repertoires were released in a freely available public database intended as a resource for research on the immune response to SARS-CoV-2. Where available, HLA class I and class II types were taken from metadata supplied by the sample provider and were not determined by assay-based typing. The dataset comprised deeply sampled blood TCRbeta repertoires from subjects exposed to, actively infected with, or recovered from COVID-19. The prospective study material was composed of cDNA or gDNA derived from T cells, B-cell-depleted T cells, or PBMCs. Overall study outcomes, separate from this receptor: Clinical and demographic metadata were provided uncurated, with the amount varying by source and participant.

TCRbeta CDR3 regions were amplified from genomic DNA using the immunoSEQ Assay, a bias-controlled multiplex PCR. Per the authors' processing: The number of nucleated cells in each sample was estimated from the amplification of reference gene primers within the assay. Sequence reads were collapsed and filtered to measure the absolute abundance of every unique TCRbeta CDR3 rearrangement. Productive Simpson clonality was computed per sample as the square root of Simpson's diversity index over productive rearrangements. Sourced from immuneACCESS, this table was stored by TCRdb with only in-frame sequences that have V and J called. A share of the clones is absent; for the studies checked, an unresolved V gene accounts for under half, and the remainder has no known explanation. Clone size and V and J calls were adopted from that table, with D and trimming inferred from the DNA. Within this sample are roughly 70,000 clones, with around three quarters of them counted one time only. The biggest ten clones account for around 9.7% of the sample.

Collaborating institutions collected whole blood in K2EDTA tubes following their own protocols. Collaborator samples were shipped for TCRbeta analysis as frozen whole blood, isolated PBMCs, or DNA extracted from either sample type. The sample holds a few counts of this clone. It lacks a known antigen. Base qualities are not at hand, and no much larger clone is one base apart. Sequencing was done on a sample of peripheral blood. The source is a human donor in a cohort sampled during active COVID-19.

The bases read TGCGCCAGCAGCCTAGGACTAGCACTTGTCGAGCAGTACTTC. The translation is CASSLGLALVEQYF. The V and J segments used are TRBV5-1 and TRBJ2-7; 8 of the junction bases match TRBD2. The CDR3, from cysteine to phenylalanine, totals 14 residues. Of all the DNA, just the CDR3 is kept, 42 bases in frame from base 1. The V end gives up 4 bases and the J end 6 bases, leaving 9 bases in the junction not matched to a gene. CDR1 and CDR2 (SGHRS, YFSETQ) derive from the germline V gene.